The 20 T cell receptor beta chains listed next were all sequenced from one sample in a study of blood T cell repertoires in COVID-19. Sequenced by immunoSEQ multiplex PCR; TCRdb stores in-frame clones only, minus some. The profile shows under 250,000 clones, approximately 83% of them singletons. The specimen sequenced was peripheral blood. The receptors were gathered from a man aged 50-59 years with active or convalescent COVID-19.

V gene TRBV2 combines with J gene TRBJ2-7, with D possibly TRBD1 on 6 matching bases. V lost 6 bases to trimming and J lost 6 bases, with 15 bases between them. Germline V gene sequence: CDR1 SNHLY, CDR2 FYNNEI. The CDR3 sequence is 13 residues long. The CDR3, as DNA: TGTGCCAGCAGCCCTACAGGGTACCCCGAGCAGTACTTC. Translated, it gives CASSPTGYPEQYF.

The chain joins TRBV9 to TRBJ1-5; D perhaps matches TRBD1 (5 bases). Germline V gene lookup returns CDR1 SGDLS and CDR2 YYNGEE. The CDR3 spans 15 residues. Between the trimmed V and J ends, which lost 3 bases and 3 bases, there was a span of 13 bases. As DNA, the CDR3 is TGTGCCAGCAGCGGGGGCCCGGTCACCAATCAGCCCCAGCATTTT. This gives the protein CASSGGPVTNQPQHF.

The V gene is TRBV30, the J gene TRBJ1-1; 7 nucleotides line up with TRBD1. The trim removed 4 bases at V and 4 bases at J, leaving 6 bases unmatched. Germline CDR1 GTSNPN, CDR2 SVGIG (reference sequence). The CDR3 loop spans 13 amino acids. CDR3 DNA: TGTGCCTGGATGAGACAGGGCGGCACTGAAGCTTTCTTT. Amino acid sequence: CAWMRQGGTEAFF.

The sample holds one count of this clone. This sequence joins TRBV27 and TRBJ2-3; D is unclear. Trimming cost V 9 bases and J 2 bases, with 6 bases left between them. The germline CDR1 and CDR2 sequences are MNHEY and SMNVEV (reference sequence). The CDR3 sequence is 11 residues long. Here the CDR3 reads CASSSTDTQYF. The CDR3 coding sequence is TGTGCCAGTTCCTCCACAGATACGCAGTATTTT.

This chain connects TRBV30 to TRBJ1-6; weak D call: TRBD1 (6 bases). Germline-derived CDR1 and CDR2 are GTSNPN and SVGIG (reference sequence). The CDR3 totals 13 residues. Trimming cost V 8 bases and J 4 bases, with 12 bases left between them. As DNA, the CDR3 is TGTGCCGGGGGGCGTTCTTATAATTCACCCCTCCACTTT. Translated, it gives CAGGRSYNSPLHF.

The genes are TRBV7-9 and TRBJ2-5; TRBD2 might be the D (5 bases). Trimming cost V 10 bases and J 0 bases, with 12 bases left between them. CDR1 is SEHNR, CDR2 FQNEAQ, per germline (reference sequence). The CDR3 totals 13 residues. The CDR3 sequence: CATRGLDQETQYF. CDR3 coding DNA: TGTGCCACTCGGGGTCTAGACCAAGAGACCCAGTACTTC.

The chain is built from TRBV29-1 and TRBJ1-2; D is perhaps TRBD1 (6 bases). CDR1 SQVTM and CDR2 ANQGSEA come from the germline V gene. The V and J ends lost 3 bases and 12 bases respectively, with 11 bases between them. This CDR3 is 10 amino acids long. The CDR3, as DNA: TGCAGCGTTGACTGGGCAGGGGACACCTTC. Amino acid sequence: CSVDWAGDTF.

The table lists this clone with a count of one. This chain connects TRBV18 to TRBJ1-1; 9 nucleotides line up with TRBD1. J lost 1 base, V lost 4 bases, and 1 base had no gene match. CDR3 length equals 14 residues. Germline loops: CDR1 KGHSH, CDR2 LQKENI. The CDR3 is CASSRDRANTEAFF. CDR3 DNA sequence: TGTGCCAGCTCACGGGACAGGGCGAACACTGAAGCTTTCTTT.

This clone was seen once. The chain combines TRBV5-1 with TRBJ1-1, with TRBD1 identical over 10 bases. There are 16 residues in the CDR3. CDR1 is SGHRS and CDR2 is YFSETQ in the germline V gene. The J segment lost 5 bases and the V segment lost 4 bases, leaving 11 bases of the junction unmatched. CDR3 DNA sequence: TGCGCCAGCAGCCCAAACGGACAGGGGGTGTGGACTGAAGCTTTCTTT. As protein: CASSPNGQGVWTEAFF.

This clone was seen only a few times. This chain connects TRBV6-4 to TRBJ2-1, with 12 bases lining up with TRBD2. V shed 3 bases and J 6 bases; nucleotides not matched to a gene: 0. Germline CDR1 reads MRHNA; CDR2 reads SNTAGT. The length of the CDR3 is 14 residues. This CDR3 reads CASSELAGGNEQFF. The CDR3 nucleotides read TGTGCCAGCAGTGAACTAGCGGGGGGCAATGAGCAGTTCTTC.

In regard to this clone: One junction end disagrees with the germline gene, perhaps due to a read error. The gene calls are TRBV6-1 and TRBJ2-7; tentative D call: TRBD2 (6 bases). The CDR3 has 11 residues. CDR1 and CDR2 (germline): MNHNS, SASEGT. In DNA, the CDR3 is TGTGCCAGCAGCGAAGGGAGGGAGCAGTACTTC. This translates into CASSEGREQYF.

The rearrangement uses TRBV19 and TRBJ1-3, with D maybe TRBD1 (5 bases). This CDR3 is built from 17 residues. Deletions cut 3 bases from V and 3 bases from J, with 18 bases between. Germline V CDR1 and CDR2: LNHDA, SQIVND (reference sequence). The CDR3 here is CASSMSIGGTGGNTIYF. The CDR3 DNA is TGTGCCAGTAGTATGAGCATCGGAGGGACGGGTGGAAACACCATATATTTT.

In its sample, this clone was seen a few times. The J gene is TRBJ1-1, the V gene TRBV30; 7 nucleotides agree with TRBD1. Per the germline V gene, CDR1 is GTSNPN and CDR2 is SVGIG (reference sequence). J lost 5 bases, V lost 0 bases, and 6 bases had no gene match. The CDR3 extends over 14 amino acids. The CDR3 is CAWSVGPRGTEAFF. The CDR3 DNA reads TGTGCCTGGAGTGTAGGTCCCAGGGGGACTGAAGCTTTCTTT.

V gene TRBV30 combines with J gene TRBJ1-6; TRBD1 matches at 8 bases. With V trimmed by 3 bases and J by 7 bases, 8 bases remained unmatched. The germline V gene has CDR1 GTSNPN and CDR2 SVGIG (reference sequence). CDR3 length equals 15 residues. CDR3 amino acids: CAWRTQGVDNSPLHF. Written as DNA, the CDR3 is TGTGCCTGGAGGACACAGGGGGTGGACAATTCACCCCTCCACTTT.

This sequence joins TRBV5-1 and TRBJ2-5; 7 bases match TRBD2. This CDR3 contains 15 residues. V was clipped by 0 bases and J by 5 bases; unmatched bases: 7. Germline lookup yields CDR1 SGHRS and CDR2 YFSETQ. CDR3 nucleotide sequence: TGCGCCAGCAGCTTGGAGGCGGGACTATTCGAGACCCAGTACTTC. Its protein is CASSLEAGLFETQYF.

The rearrangement links TRBV11-2 to TRBJ1-6; D may be TRBD1 (6 bases). The ends were cut back, 5 bases at V and 9 bases at J, with 14 bases in the middle. The CDR3 consists of 14 residues. Germline CDR1 is SGHAT and CDR2 is FQNNGV. CDR3 nucleotides: TGTGCCAGCAGCCCAGGGGCGGGCGGTTCACCCCTCCACTTT. Protein product: CASSPGAGGSPLHF.

A single count supports this clone. This rearrangement joins TRBV28 to TRBJ1-1; no reliable D call. The V end lost 6 bases, the J end lost 0 bases, and 14 bases lay between the germline ends. CDR1 is MDHEN, CDR2 SYDVKM, per germline. CDR3 size: 15 residues. The DNA of the CDR3 is TGTGCCAGCAGGATCCCTCAACGGGTGAACACTGAAGCTTTCTTT. This translates into CASRIPQRVNTEAFF.

The chain uses TRBV20-1 and TRBJ1-2, with D possibly TRBD1 on 5 matching bases. Per the germline V gene, CDR1 is DFQATT and CDR2 is SNEGSKA (reference sequence). CDR3 length: 14 residues. Trimming pared 3 bases from V and 8 bases from J, leaving 19 bases between. As DNA, the CDR3 is TGCAGTGCTAGTTCACAACAGGCGGATTCCGGCTACACCTTC. Its protein is CSASSQQADSGYTF.

The CDR3 reads CASSLGIAGHYEQYF. The CDR3 DNA follows: TGTGCCAGCAGCTTGGGAATAGCGGGGCACTACGAGCAGTACTTC. The chain is built from TRBV5-4 and TRBJ2-7, with 8 bases identical to TRBD2. The CDR3 has 15 amino acids. CDR1 is SGHNT and CDR2 is YYREEE in the germline V gene (reference sequence). The V segment lost 0 bases and the J segment 3 bases; nucleotides outside the gene matches: 5.

V and J are TRBV10-3 and TRBJ1-2; D unresolved. There are 13 residues in the CDR3. CDR1 and CDR2 from the germline V gene are ENHRY and SYGVKD. V dropped 3 bases and J dropped 6 bases, with 11 bases sitting between them. The CDR3 coding sequence is TGTGCCATCAGTGATGGCCTTTATAATGGCTACACCTTC. Translating gives CAISDGLYNGYTF.